The 14 T cell receptor beta chains listed next were all sequenced from one sample in a study of molecular identifiers for immune sequencing clone quantification. TCRdb reprocessed the PCR reads via MiXCR and lists one record per CDR3 protein. The profile shows about 640,000 distinct CDR3 sequences, 20% of them singletons. Sequencing was carried out using naive CD8+ T cells from blood, with Jurkat cell RNA spiked in. Subset: FACS-sorted CD8+CD4-CCR7+CD45RA+ naive T cells. These receptors were taken from a human donor in good health. Some libraries in this study had Jurkat cell RNA spiked in.

This clonotype was counted many times. This chain uses TRBV7-2 with TRBJ2-7; D uncertain. The CDR3 runs to 15 residues. Trimming left V 2 bases short and J 2 bases short, with 13 bases between. In germline, CDR1 is SGHTA, CDR2 FQGNSA. The CDR3 region has the DNA TGTGCCAGCAGCTTATTCTATACAGAGACCTACGAGCAGTACTTC. It codes for CASSLFYTETYEQYF.

This clonotype was picked up many times. This chain joins TRBV20-1 and TRBJ1-5; tentative D call: TRBD1 (5 bases). Germline V gives CDR1 DFQATT, CDR2 SNEGSKA (reference sequence). There are 13 residues in the CDR3. Written as DNA, the CDR3 is TGCAGGGGGCGGGGTAGGAGCAATCAGCCCCAGCATTTT. This encodes CRGRGRSNQPQHF.

This clonotype has at least ten counts. The chain is built from TRBV12-3 or TRBV12-4 and TRBJ2-7; 9 bases align to TRBD2. The CDR3 sequence is 14 residues long. V dropped 8 bases and J dropped 2; count of bases not matched to a gene: 7. The CDR3 reads CASSFSGRPYEQYF. Written as DNA, the CDR3 is TGTGCCAGCTCGTTTAGCGGGAGACCCTACGAGCAGTACTTC.

This clonotype was found many times. The rearrangement uses TRBV3-1 and TRBJ1-1, with D unclear. Trimming took off 0 bases at V and 4 bases at J, with 15 bases between the two ends. The CDR3 totals 16 residues. CDR1 is LGHDT and CDR2 is YNNKEL in the germline V gene (reference sequence). CDR3 residues: CASSQEYLEVATEAFF. The CDR3 coding sequence is TGTGCCAGCAGCCAAGAGTATCTCGAGGTCGCCACTGAAGCTTTCTTT.

This clonotype has more than one count but fewer than ten. The chain carries TRBV13 and TRBJ1-5, with TRBD1 matching 8 bases. V dropped 0 bases and J dropped 2; count of bases not matched to a gene: 6. Germline values: CDR1 PRHDT, CDR2 FYEKMQ (reference sequence). This CDR3 is built from 17 residues. The CDR3 DNA sequence: TGTGCCAGCAGCTTAGGGTACGGACAGGGTGGCAATCAGCCCCAGCATTTT. Its protein is CASSLGYGQGGNQPQHF.

As to this clonotype: A single base separates this from a much larger clone, so it may be a read error. V and J are TRBV19 and TRBJ1-3; 8 nucleotides align to TRBD1. This CDR3 has 15 amino acids. Germline V gene sequence: CDR1 LNHDA, CDR2 SQIVND (reference sequence). The CDR3 region is CAGSWTGLSGNTIYF. The CDR3 coding sequence is TGTGCCGGTAGTTGGACAGGGCTCTCTGGAAACACCATATATTTT. The variable domain in full, with the rest retrieved from reference TRBV19 and TRBJ1-3, is DGGITQSPKYLFRKEGQNVTLSCEQNLNHDAMYWYRQDPGQGLRLIYYSQIVNDFQKGDIAEGYSVSREKKESFPLTVTSAQKNPTAFYLCAGSWTGLSGNTIYFGEGSWLTVV.

This clonotype appeared once. A much larger clone lies a single base off, so this may be a read error. The final CDR3 position lacks the conserved phenylalanine or tryptophan, pointing to a likely read error. The chain employs TRBV29-1 and TRBJ2-7; D gene ambiguous. Per the germline V gene, CDR1 is SQVTM and CDR2 is ANQGSEA. Trimming cost V 5 bases and J 5 bases, with 7 bases left between them. CDR3 length equals 10 residues. This CDR3 is CSVFGDEQYS. Here the CDR3 DNA reads TGCAGCGTTTTCGGTGACGAGCAGTACTCC.

This clonotype was picked up many times. V is TRBV12-3 or TRBV12-4 and J is TRBJ2-5; maybe TRBD1 (6 bases). The V end lost 6 bases, the J end lost 1 base, and 9 bases lay between the germline ends. The CDR3 totals 13 residues. CDR3 in amino acids: CASRWDTQETQYF. As DNA, the CDR3 is TGTGCCAGCAGATGGGACACCCAAGAGACCCAGTACTTC.

This clonotype occurred a few times. A single base separates this from a much larger clone, so it may be a read error. The chain combines TRBV7-9 with TRBJ1-5; a weak D match, TRBD1 (5 bases). Trimming removed 2 bases at V and 2 bases at J, with 13 bases between. The CDR3 sequence is 16 residues long. CDR1 is SEHNR, CDR2 FQNEAQ, per germline (reference sequence). The CDR3 coding sequence is TGTGCCAGCAGCTTACTTGGTGACAGAGGCAATCAGCCCCAGCATTTT. Encoded protein: CASSLLGDRGNQPQHF.

The V and J genes are TRBV12-3 or TRBV12-4 and TRBJ1-5; D is unclear. Trimming removed 6 bases from V and 0 bases from J, with 9 bases in between. The length of the CDR3 is 14 residues. Here the CDR3 reads CASSQTNSNQPQHF. CDR3 nucleotides: TGTGCCAGCAGCCAAACGAATAGCAATCAGCCCCAGCATTTT.

In this sample, this clonotype turned up a few times. The chain has TRBV7-9 and TRBJ2-7; D call uncertain. The V and J ends lost 1 base and 3 bases respectively, with 10 bases between them. The CDR3 sequence is 14 residues long. Per germline, CDR1 SEHNR and CDR2 FQNEAQ (reference sequence). The CDR3 loop reads CASSLDSNYYEQYF. The CDR3 nucleotides read TGTGCCAGCAGCTTAGACAGCAACTACTACGAGCAGTACTTC.

This clonotype was counted between two and nine times. The V call is TRBV9, the J call TRBJ2-5; a possible D gene is TRBD2 (7 bases). V lost 0 bases to trimming and J lost 0 bases, with 9 bases between them. The germline gives CDR1 SGDLS, CDR2 YYNGEE. This CDR3 has 15 amino acids. The CDR3 protein is CASSVGGGHQETQYF. The CDR3 DNA reads as TGTGCCAGCAGCGTAGGGGGGGGCCACCAAGAGACCCAGTACTTC.

This clonotype came up many times. The chain combines TRBV30 with TRBJ2-7; D is undetermined. Trimming removed 0 bases from V and 3 bases from J, with 6 bases in between. The length of the CDR3 is 12 residues. From germline, CDR1 is GTSNPN and CDR2 SVGIG (reference sequence). The CDR3 reads CAWSVLGYEQYF. CDR3 nucleotides: TGTGCCTGGAGTGTACTGGGCTACGAGCAGTACTTC.

The table lists this clonotype with many counts. The chain links TRBV29-1 to TRBJ1-1; D is ambiguous. In germline, CDR1 is SQVTM, CDR2 ANQGSEA. CDR3 length equals 12 residues. Trimming took off 3 bases at V and 3 bases at J, with 8 bases between the two ends. CDR3 bases: TGCAGCGTTGACCCGGACTACACTGAAGCTTTCTTT. Translation gives CSVDPDYTEAFF.